The entry below gives a single T cell receptor beta chain sequence along with its context. As yet, its antigen is unknown. This entry comes from a study of CD8 T cells in ankylosing spondylitis. Whole-study findings and limits: As reported, disease-linked clones showed significant enrichment in matched ankylosing spondylitis synovial fluid. Several highly homologous variants made up a TCR beta motif, and this motif appeared characteristic of ankylosing spondylitis blood.

Germline loops: CDR1 SQVTM, CDR2 ANQGSEA. The CDR3 covers 13 residues. V shed 7 bases and J shed 0 bases, with 13 bases lying between them. TCRdb used MiXCR to reprocess the 5' RACE reads, holding one entry per CDR3 protein. This repertoire shows about 64,000 distinct CDR3 sequences, 6.2% found once; its top ten account for approximately 5%. V usage is TRBV29-1 and J usage is TRBJ2-7; the D is unclear. The TCR was taken from a male donor with ankylosing spondylitis. The sequencing input was synovial fluid, either unsorted or a sorted T cell fraction (not recorded which). The CDR3 DNA is TGCAGCGCTCAGGCCTACGCCTCCTACGAGCAGTACTTC. This sequence encodes CSAQAYASYEQYF.